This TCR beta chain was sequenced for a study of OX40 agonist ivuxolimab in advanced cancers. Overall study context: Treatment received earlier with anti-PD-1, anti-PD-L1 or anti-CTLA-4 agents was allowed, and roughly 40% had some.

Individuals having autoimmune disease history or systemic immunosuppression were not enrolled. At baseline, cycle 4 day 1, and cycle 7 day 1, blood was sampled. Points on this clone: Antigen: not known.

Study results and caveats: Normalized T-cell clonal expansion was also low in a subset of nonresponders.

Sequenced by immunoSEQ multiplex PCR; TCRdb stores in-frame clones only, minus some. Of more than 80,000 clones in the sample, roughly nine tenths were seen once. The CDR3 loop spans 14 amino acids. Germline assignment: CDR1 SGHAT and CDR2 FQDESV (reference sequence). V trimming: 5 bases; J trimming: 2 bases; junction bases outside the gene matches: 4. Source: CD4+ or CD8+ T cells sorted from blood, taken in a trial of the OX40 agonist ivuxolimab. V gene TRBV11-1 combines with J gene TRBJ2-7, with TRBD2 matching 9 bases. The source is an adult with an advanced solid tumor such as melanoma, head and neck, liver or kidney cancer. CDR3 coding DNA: TGTGCCAGCAGCCCTAGACTAGCGGCCTACGAGCAGTACTTC. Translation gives CASSPRLAAYEQYF.